This T cell receptor (beta chain) was observed in a study of read filtering for tumor transcriptome and immune sequencing. Study overall: R-ISS stage counts were 8 or 9 for I, approximately 15 for II, 6 or 7 for III. TCR-mapped reads were about 3.5 to 10.27 million with IR-seq versus about 75 to 1,400 with RNA-seq. General observations from the study: This fraction held mixed bone marrow immune cells after CD138-negative sorting.

This clonotype was detected many times. No antigen is known for it. Sampling of bone marrow took place during active disease in every patient. This library used roughly 0.4 ug RNA and molecular barcoded adaptors spanning alpha/delta and beta/gamma chains. MiXCR was run by TCRdb on the reads, yielding one entry per CDR3 protein. The sample yields tens of thousands of distinct CDR3 sequences, 20% to 25% seen once. The source material was a population of CD138-negative cells sorted from bone marrow. This TCR was recovered from a donor older than 35 with multiple myeloma.

CDR3 in amino acids: CAISGTTGSGGTYNEQFF. The CDR3 DNA follows: TGTGCCATCAGTGGGACTACAGGGAGCGGGGGCACCTACAATGAGCAGTTCTTC. The chain recombines TRBV10-3 with TRBJ2-1; TRBD2 agrees at 8 bases. CDR3 length equals 18 residues. CDR1 is ENHRY and CDR2 is SYGVKD in the germline V gene. V was clipped by 4 bases and J by 2 bases; unmatched bases: 13.